This T cell receptor (beta chain) derives from a study of T-cell reconstitution after alpha-beta-depleted transplantation in children. General study results and limits: There were some patients whose high TCRbeta diversity at day 60 came from surviving recipient T cells and thymic progenitors. Two months or so post-transplant, alpha-beta T cells reportedly derived from several hundred expanded graft clones. Most T-cell counts and diversity one year after the transplant came from T cells that were newly produced.

A library of TCRbeta sequences, prepared with unique molecular identifiers, was generated. TCRdb re-derived calls from the PCR reads in MiXCR, one entry per CDR3 protein. The sample lists roughly 570,000 distinct CDR3 sequences, around 27% occurring once. There are 17 residues in the CDR3. In germline, CDR1 is SGHAT, CDR2 FQNNGV. The V end was cut by 5 bases, the J end by 4 bases, with 21 bases between. Concerning this clonotype: As yet, its antigen is unknown.

This receptor was obtained from a boy under three years old with Wiskott-Aldrich syndrome, due to receive a stem cell transplant. The starting material was PBMCs, obtained before TCRalphabeta/CD19-depleted stem cell transplant. The chain is built from TRBV11-2 and TRBJ2-1; tentative D call: TRBD1 (5 bases). The CDR3 loop is CASSPRMGRGPYNEQFF. For the CDR3, the DNA is TGTGCCAGCAGCCCCCGAATGGGGCGAGGCCCTTACAATGAGCAGTTCTTC.